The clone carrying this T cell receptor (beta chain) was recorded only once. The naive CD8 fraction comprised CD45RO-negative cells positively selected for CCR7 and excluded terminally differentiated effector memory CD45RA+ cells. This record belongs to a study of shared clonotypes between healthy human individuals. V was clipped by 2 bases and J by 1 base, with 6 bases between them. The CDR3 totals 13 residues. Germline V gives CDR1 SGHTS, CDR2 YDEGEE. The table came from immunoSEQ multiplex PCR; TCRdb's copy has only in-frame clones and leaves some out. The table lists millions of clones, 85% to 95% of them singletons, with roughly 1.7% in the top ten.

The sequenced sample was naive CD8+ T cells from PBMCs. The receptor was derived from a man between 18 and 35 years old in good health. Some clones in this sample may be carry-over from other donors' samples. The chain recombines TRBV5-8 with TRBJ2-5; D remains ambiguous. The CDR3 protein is CASSFRVQETQYF. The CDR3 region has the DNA TGTGCCAGCAGCTTCCGCGTCCAAGAGACCCAGTACTTC.